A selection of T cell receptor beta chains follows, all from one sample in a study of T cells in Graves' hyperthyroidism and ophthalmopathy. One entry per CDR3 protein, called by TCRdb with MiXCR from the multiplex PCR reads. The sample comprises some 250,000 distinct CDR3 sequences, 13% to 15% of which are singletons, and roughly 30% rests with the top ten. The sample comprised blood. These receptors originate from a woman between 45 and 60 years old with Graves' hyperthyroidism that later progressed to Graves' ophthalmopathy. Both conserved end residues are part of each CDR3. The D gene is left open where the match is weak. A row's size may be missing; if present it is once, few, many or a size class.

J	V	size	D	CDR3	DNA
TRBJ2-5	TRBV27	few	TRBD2	CASSELAGGKETQYF	TGTGCCAGCAGTGAACTAGCGGGAGGGAAAGAGACCCAGTACTTC
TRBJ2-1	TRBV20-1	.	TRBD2	CSARPSGPANEQFF	TGCAGTGCTAGGCCTAGCGGGCCCGCGAATGAGCAGTTCTTC
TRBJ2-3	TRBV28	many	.	CAPREGLGSTDTQYF	TGTGCCCCGAGGGAAGGTCTTGGTAGCACAGATACGCAGTATTTT
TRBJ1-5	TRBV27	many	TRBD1	CASSFRGPIQPQHF	TGTGCCAGCAGTTTCAGGGGGCCTATTCAGCCCCAGCATTTT
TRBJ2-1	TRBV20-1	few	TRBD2	CSAINSGGGGEQFF	TGCAGTGCGATTAATAGCGGGGGGGGGGGGGAGCAGTTCTTC
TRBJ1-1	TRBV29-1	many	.	CSGTGLGGAEAFF	TGCAGCGGCACAGGGCTCGGGGGAGCTGAAGCTTTCTTT
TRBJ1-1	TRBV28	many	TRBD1	CASSPRTGSMDTEAFF	TGTGCCAGCAGTCCAAGGACAGGGTCGATGGACACTGAAGCTTTCTTT
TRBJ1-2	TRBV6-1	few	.	CASSEYGVYDNYGYTF	TGTGCCAGCAGTGAATATGGGGTTTACGACAACTATGGCTACACCTTC
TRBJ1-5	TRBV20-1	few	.	CSARSGSGNQPQHF	TGCAGTGCTAGAAGTGGGAGTGGCAATCAGCCCCAGCATTTT
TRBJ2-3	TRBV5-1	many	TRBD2	CASSFLSGRSDTQYF	TGCGCCAGCAGCTTCCTTAGCGGGAGGTCTGATACGCAGTATTTT
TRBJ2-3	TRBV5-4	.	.	CASSLPVGTQYF	TGTGCCAGCAGCCTCCCGGTGGGTACGCAGTATTTT
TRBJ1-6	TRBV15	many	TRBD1	CATSSPPGQSNSPLHF	TGTGCCACCAGCAGTCCACCGGGACAGTCTAATTCACCCCTCCACTTT
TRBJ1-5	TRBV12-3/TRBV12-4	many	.	CASSLMNQPQHF	TGTGCCAGCAGTCTCATGAATCAGCCCCAGCATTTT
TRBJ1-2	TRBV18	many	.	CASSGGADYGYTF	TGTGCCAGCTCAGGGGGCGCAGACTATGGCTACACCTTC
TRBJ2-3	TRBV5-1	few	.	CASSQIRGGRSTDTQYF	TGCGCCAGCAGTCAAATAAGGGGGGGGCGAAGCACAGATACGCAGTATTTT
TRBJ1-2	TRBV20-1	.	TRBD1	CSARDLIGQGKLGYTF	TGCAGTGCTAGAGATCTAATAGGACAGGGTAAACTTGGCTACACCTTC
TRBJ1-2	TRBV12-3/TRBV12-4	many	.	CASSSQGYGYTF	TGTGCCAGCAGCAGTCAGGGGTATGGCTACACCTTC
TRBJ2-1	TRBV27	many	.	CASSPMGGAYNEQFF	TGTGCCAGCAGCCCGATGGGCGGAGCCTACAATGAGCAGTTCTTC
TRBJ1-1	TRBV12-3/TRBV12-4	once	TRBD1	CASSFYRGLKNTEAFF	TGTGCCAGCAGTTTCTACAGGGGACTTAAGAACACTGAAGCTTTCTTT
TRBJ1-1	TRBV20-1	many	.	CSARDWTTIRAFF	TGCAGTGCTAGAGATTGGACAACCATCCGGGCTTTCTTT
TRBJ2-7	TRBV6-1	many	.	CASSEARGAGEQYF	TGTGCCAGCAGTGAAGCCAGGGGGGCAGGCGAGCAGTACTTC
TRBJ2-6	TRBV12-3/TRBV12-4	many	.	CASSAPGANVLTF	TGTGCCAGCAGCGCACCTGGGGCCAACGTCCTGACTTTC
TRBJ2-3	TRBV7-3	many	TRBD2	CASSTSGVLSDTQYF	TGTGCCAGCAGTACTAGCGGGGTGCTTTCCGATACGCAGTATTTT
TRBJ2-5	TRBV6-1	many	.	CASSVWAKETQYF	TGTGCCAGCAGTGTATGGGCGAAAGAGACCCAGTACTTC
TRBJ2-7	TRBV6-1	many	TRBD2	CASSRRENYEQYF	TGTGCCAGCAGTCGGCGGGAGAACTACGAGCAGTACTTC
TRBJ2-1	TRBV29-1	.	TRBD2	CSVAGVSGRGGNEQFF	TGCAGCGTCGCCGGGGTTAGCGGGAGAGGGGGGAATGAGCAGTTCTTC
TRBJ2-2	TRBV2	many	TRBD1	CASRDRANTGELFF	TGTGCCAGCCGGGACAGGGCGAACACCGGGGAGCTGTTTTTT
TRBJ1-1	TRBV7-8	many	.	CASSFSGWDTEAFF	TGTGCCAGCAGCTTTTCGGGGTGGGACACTGAAGCTTTCTTT
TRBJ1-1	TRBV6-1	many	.	CASTLGGGGTEAFF	TGTGCCAGCACCCTGGGAGGGGGAGGTACTGAAGCTTTCTTT
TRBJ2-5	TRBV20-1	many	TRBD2	CSARDFLREGGTQYF	TGCAGTGCTAGAGATTTCTTGCGGGAGGGGGGGACCCAGTACTTC
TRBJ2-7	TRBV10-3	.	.	CAISESRQSYEQYF	TGTGCCATCAGTGAGTCTAGACAGTCCTACGAGCAGTACTTC
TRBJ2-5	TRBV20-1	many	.	CSAQGLGETQYF	TGCAGTGCCCAGGGGCTGGGGGAGACCCAGTACTTC
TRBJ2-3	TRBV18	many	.	CASSPGRVLAPEGTQYF	TGTGCCAGCTCACCAGGAAGAGTACTAGCCCCGGAGGGTACGCAGTATTTT
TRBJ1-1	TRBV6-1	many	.	CASRPGTTEAFF	TGTGCCAGCAGGCCCGGGACCACTGAAGCTTTCTTT
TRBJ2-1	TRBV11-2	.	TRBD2	CASSLGLVALAEQFF	TGTGCCAGCAGCCTCGGACTAGTCGCCTTGGCTGAGCAGTTCTTC
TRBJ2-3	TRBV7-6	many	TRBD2	CASAWGTTSGDTQYF	TGTGCCAGCGCCTGGGGGACTACGTCCGGAGATACGCAGTATTTT
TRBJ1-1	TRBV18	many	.	CASQRRGNTEAFF	TGTGCCAGCCAAAGAAGGGGGAACACTGAAGCTTTCTTT
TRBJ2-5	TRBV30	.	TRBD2	CAWSPGTSGRYF	TGTGCCTGGAGTCCAGGGACTAGCGGGAGGTACTTC
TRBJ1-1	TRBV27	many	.	CASSFEENTEAFF	TGTGCCAGCAGTTTCGAGGAGAACACTGAAGCTTTCTTT
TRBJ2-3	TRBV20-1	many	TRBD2	CSASLAGGGDTQYF	TGCAGTGCCAGCCTAGCGGGAGGCGGAGATACGCAGTATTTT
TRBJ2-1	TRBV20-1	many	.	CSPVGTHDNGQFF	TGCAGTCCTGTAGGGACCCATGACAATGGGCAGTTCTTC
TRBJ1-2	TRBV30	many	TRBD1	CAWIPGQGYGYTF	TGTGCCTGGATCCCGGGACAGGGGTATGGCTACACCTTC
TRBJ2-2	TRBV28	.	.	CASSYSGARTGELFF	TGTGCCAGCAGTTATTCAGGGGCGCGCACCGGGGAGCTGTTTTTT
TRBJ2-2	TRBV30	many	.	CAWAERPPGELFF	TGTGCCTGGGCCGAAAGACCCCCTGGGGAGCTGTTTTTT
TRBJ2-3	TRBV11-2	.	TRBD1	CASSTRQGASTDTQYF	TGTGCCAGCAGCACCCGACAGGGTGCTAGCACAGATACGCAGTATTTT
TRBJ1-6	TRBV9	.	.	CASGGNDGTESSYNSPLHF	TGTGCCAGCGGCGGTAATGACGGGACGGAGAGCTCCTATAATTCACCCCTCCACTTT
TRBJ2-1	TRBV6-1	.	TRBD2	CASSEEIGLAGAGNEQFF	TGTGCCAGCAGTGAAGAGATAGGACTAGCGGGGGCGGGGAATGAGCAGTTCTTC
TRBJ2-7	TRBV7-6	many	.	CASSHSSPYEQYF	TGTGCCAGCAGCCATTCGTCGCCCTACGAGCAGTACTTC